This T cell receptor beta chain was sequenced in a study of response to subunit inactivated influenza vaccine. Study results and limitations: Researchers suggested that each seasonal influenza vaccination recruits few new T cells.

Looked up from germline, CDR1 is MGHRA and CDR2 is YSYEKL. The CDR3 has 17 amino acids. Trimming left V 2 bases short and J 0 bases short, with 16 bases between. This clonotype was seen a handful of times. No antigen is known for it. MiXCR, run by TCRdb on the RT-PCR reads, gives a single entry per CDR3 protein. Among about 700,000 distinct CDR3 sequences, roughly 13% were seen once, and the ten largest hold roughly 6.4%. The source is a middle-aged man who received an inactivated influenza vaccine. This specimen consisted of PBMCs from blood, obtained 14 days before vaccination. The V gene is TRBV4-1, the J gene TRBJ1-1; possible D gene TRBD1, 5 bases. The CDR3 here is CASSQIIIQAMNTEAFF. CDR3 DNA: TGCGCCAGCAGCCAAATAATTATACAGGCTATGAACACTGAAGCTTTCTTT.